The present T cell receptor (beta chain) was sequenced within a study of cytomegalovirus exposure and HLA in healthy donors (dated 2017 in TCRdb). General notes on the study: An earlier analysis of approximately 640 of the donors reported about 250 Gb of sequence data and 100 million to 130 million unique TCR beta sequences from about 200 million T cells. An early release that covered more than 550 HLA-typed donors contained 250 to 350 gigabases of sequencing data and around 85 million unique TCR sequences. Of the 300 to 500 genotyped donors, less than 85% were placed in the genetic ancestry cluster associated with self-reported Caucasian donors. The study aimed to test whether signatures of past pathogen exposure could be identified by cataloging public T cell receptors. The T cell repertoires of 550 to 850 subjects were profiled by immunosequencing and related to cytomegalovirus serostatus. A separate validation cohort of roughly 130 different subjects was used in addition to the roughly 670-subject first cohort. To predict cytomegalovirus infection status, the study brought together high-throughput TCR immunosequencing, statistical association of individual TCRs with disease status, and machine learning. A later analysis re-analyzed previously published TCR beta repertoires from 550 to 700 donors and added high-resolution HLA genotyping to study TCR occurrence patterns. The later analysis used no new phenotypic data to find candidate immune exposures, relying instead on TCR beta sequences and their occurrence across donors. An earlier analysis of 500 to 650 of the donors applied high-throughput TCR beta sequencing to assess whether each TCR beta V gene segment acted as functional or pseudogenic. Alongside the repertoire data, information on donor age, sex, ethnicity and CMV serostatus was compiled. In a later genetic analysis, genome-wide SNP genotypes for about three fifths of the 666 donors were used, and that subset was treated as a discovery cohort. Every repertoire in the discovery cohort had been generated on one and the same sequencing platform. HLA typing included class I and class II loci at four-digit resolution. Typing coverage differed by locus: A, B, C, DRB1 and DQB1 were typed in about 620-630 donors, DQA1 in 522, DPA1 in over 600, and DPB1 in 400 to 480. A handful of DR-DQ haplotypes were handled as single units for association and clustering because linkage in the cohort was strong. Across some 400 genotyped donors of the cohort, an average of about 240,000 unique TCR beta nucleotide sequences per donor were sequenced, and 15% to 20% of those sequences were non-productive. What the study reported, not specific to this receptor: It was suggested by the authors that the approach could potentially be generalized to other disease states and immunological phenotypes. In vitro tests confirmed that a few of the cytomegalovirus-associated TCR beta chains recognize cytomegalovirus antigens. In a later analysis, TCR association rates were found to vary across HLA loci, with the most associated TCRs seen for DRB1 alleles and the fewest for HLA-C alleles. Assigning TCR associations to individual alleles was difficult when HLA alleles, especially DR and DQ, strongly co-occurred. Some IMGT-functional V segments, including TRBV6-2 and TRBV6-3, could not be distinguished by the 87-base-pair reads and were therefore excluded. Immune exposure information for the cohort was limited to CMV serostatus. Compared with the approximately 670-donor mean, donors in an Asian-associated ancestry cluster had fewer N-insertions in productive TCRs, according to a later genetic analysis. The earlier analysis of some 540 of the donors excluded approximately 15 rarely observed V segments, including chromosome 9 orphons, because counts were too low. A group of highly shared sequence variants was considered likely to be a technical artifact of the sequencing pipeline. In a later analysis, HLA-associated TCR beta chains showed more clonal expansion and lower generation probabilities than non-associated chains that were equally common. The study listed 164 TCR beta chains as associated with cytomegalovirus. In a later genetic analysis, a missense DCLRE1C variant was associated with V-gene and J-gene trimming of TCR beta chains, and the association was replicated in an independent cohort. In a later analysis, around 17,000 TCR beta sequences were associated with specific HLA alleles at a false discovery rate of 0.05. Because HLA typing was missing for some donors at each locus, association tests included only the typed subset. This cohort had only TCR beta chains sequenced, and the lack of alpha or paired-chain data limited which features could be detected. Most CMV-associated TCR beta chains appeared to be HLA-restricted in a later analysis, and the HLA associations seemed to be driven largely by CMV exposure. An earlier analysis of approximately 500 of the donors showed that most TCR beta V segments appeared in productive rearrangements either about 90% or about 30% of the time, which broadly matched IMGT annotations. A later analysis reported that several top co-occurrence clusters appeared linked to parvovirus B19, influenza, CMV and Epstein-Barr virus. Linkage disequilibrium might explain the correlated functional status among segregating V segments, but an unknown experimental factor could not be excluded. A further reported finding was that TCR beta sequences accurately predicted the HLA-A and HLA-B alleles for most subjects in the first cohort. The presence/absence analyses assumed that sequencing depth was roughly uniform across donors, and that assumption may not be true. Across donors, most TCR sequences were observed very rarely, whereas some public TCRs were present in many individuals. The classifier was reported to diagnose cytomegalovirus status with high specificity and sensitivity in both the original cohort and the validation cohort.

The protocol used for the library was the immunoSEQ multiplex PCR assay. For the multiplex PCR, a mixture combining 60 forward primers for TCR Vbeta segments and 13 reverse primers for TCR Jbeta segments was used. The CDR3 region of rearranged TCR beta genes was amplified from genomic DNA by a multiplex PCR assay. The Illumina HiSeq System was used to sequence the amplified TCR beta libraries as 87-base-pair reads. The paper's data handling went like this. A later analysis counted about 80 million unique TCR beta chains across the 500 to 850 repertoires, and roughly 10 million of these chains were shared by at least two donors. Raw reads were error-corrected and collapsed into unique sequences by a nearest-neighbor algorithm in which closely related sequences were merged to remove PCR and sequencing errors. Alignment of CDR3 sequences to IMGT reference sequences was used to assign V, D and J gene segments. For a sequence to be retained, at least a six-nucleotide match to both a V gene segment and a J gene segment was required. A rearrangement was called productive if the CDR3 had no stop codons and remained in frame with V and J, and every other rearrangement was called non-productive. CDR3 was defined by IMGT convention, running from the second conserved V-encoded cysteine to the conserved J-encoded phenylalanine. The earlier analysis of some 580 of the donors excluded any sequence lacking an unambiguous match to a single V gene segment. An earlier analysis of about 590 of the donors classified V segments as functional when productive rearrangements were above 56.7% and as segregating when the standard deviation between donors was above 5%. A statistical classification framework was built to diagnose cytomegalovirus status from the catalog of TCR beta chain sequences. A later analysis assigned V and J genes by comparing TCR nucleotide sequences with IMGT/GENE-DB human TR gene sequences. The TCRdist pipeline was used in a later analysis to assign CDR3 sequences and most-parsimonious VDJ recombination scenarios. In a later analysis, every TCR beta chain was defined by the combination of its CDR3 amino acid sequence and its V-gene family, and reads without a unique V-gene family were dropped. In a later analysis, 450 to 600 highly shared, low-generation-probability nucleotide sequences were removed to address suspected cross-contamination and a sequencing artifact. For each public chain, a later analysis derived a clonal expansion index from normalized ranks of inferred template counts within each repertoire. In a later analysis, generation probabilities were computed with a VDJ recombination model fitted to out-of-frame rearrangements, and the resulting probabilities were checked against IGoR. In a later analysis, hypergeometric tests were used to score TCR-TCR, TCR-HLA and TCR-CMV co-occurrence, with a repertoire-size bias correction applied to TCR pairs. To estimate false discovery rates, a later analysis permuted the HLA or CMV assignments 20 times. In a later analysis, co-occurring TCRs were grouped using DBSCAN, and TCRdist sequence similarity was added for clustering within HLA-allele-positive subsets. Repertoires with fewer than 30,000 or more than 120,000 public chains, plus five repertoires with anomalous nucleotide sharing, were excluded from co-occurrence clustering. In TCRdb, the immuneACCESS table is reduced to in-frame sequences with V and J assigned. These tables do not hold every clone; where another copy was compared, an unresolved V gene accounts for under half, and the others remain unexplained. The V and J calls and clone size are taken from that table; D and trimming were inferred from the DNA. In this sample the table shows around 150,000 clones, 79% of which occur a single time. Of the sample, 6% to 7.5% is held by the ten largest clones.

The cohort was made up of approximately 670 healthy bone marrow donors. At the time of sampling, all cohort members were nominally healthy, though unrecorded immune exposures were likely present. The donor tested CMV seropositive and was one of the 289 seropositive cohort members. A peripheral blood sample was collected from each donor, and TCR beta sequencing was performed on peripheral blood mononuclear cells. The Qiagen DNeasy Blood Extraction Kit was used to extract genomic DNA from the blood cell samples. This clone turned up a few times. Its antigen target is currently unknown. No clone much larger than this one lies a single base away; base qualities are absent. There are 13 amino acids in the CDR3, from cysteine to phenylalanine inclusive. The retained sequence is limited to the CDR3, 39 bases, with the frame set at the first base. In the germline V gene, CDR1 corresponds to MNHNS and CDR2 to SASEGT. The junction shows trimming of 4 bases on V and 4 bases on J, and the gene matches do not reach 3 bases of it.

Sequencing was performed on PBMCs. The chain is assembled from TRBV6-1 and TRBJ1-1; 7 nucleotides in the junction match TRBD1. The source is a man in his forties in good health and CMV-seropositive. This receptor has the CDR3 CASSAQGGTEAFF. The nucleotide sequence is TGTGCCAGCAGTGCGCAGGGGGGCACTGAAGCTTTCTTT.